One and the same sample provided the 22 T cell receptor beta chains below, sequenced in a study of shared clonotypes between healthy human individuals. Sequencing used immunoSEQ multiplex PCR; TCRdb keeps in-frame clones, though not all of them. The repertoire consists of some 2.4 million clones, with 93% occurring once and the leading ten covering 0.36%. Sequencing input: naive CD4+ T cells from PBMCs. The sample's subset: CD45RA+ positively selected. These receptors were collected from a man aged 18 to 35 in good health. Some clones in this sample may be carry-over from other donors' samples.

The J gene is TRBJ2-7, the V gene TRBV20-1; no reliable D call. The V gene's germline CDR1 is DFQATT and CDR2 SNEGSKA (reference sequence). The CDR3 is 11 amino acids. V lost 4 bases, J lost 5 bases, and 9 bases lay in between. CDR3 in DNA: TGCAGTGCTACTACAGACCACGAGCAGTACTTC. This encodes CSATTDHEQYF.

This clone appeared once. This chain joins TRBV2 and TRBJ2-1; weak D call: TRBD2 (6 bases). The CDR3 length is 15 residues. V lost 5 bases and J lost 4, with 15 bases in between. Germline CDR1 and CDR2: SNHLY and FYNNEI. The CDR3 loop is CASSPGLPGYNEQFF. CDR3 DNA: TGTGCCAGCAGTCCGGGACTTCCAGGATACAATGAGCAGTTCTTC. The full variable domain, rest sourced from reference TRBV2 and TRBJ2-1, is EPEVTQTPSHQVTQMGQEVILRCVPISNHLYFYWYRQILGQKVEFLVSFYNNEISEKSEIFDDQFSVERPDGSNFTLKIRSTKLEDSAMYFCASSPGLPGYNEQFFGPGTRLTVL.

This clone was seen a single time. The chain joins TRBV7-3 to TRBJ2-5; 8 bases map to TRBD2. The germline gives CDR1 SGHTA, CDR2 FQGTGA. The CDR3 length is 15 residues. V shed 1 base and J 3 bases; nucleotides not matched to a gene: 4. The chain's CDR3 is CASSLRPAGEETQYF. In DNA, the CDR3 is TGTGCCAGCAGCTTAAGGCCAGCGGGAGAAGAGACCCAGTACTTC.

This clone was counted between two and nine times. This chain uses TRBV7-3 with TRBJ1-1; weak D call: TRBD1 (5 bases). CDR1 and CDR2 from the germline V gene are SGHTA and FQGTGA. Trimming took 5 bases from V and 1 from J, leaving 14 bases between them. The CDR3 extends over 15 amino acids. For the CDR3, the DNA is TGTGCCAGCAGCCCCGATTGGGGCAGGAACACTGAAGCTTTCTTT. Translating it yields CASSPDWGRNTEAFF.

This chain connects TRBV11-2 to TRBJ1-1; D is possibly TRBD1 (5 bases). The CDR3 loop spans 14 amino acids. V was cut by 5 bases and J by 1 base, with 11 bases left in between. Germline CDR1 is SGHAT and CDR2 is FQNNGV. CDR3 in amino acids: CASSPRDRNTEAFF. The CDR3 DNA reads TGTGCCAGCAGCCCCCGTGACAGGAACACTGAAGCTTTCTTT.

The CDR3 DNA reads TGTGCCAGCAGTTTCCCCACGGCAAAGGGAAATGAAGCTTTCTTT. Translation: CASSFPTAKGNEAFF. J is TRBJ1-1 and V is TRBV28; no firm D call. The germline gives CDR1 MDHEN, CDR2 SYDVKM. Deletions cut 3 bases from V and 7 bases from J, with 18 bases between. CDR3 length: 15 residues.

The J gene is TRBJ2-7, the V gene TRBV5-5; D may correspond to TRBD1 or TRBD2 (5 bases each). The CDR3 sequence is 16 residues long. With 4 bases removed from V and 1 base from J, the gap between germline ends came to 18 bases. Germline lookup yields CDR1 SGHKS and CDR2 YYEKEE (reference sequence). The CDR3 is CASSLLLRGGSYEQYF. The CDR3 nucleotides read TGTGCCAGCAGCCTCCTCTTGAGGGGCGGATCCTACGAGCAGTACTTC. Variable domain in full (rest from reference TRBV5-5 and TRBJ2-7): DAGVTQSPTHLIKTRGQQVTLRCSPISGHKSVSWYQQVLGQGPQFIFQYYEKEERGRGNFPDRFSARQFPNYSSELNVNALLLGDSALYLCASSLLLRGGSYEQYFGPGTRLTVT.

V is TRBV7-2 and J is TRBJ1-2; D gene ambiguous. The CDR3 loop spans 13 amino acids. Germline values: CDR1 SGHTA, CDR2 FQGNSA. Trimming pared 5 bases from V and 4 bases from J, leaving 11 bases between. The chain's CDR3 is CASSPNRVYGYTF. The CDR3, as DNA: TGTGCCAGCAGCCCGAATCGAGTCTATGGCTACACCTTC. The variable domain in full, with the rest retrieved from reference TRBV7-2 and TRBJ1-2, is GAGVSQSPSNKVTEKGKDVELRCDPISGHTALYWYRQSLGQGLEFLIYFQGNSAPDKSGLPSDRFSAERTGGSVSTLTIQRTQQEDSAVYLCASSPNRVYGYTFGSGTRLTVV.

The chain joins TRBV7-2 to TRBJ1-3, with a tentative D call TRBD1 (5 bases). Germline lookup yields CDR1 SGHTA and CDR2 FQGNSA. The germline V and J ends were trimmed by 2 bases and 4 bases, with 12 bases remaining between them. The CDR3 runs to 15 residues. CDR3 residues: CASSLQGRVGNTIYF. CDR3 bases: TGTGCCAGCAGCTTACAGGGAAGGGTAGGAAACACCATATATTTT.

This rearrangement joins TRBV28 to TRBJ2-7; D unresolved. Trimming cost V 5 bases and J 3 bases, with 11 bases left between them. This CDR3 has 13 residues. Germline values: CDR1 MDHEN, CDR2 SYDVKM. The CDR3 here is CASSQIDNYEQYF. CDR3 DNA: TGTGCCAGCAGTCAAATCGACAACTACGAGCAGTACTTC.

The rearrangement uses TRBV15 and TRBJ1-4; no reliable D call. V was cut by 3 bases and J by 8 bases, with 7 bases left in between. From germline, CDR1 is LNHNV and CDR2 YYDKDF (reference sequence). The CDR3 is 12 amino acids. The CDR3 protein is CATSSRKEKLFF. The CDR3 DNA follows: TGTGCCACCAGCAGTCGCAAAGAAAAACTGTTTTTT.

The CDR3 nucleotides are TGTGCCAGTAGTAATGTGGAGACCCAGTACTTC. Its protein product is CASSNVETQYF. This rearrangement joins TRBV19 to TRBJ2-5, with D unclear. Trimming removed 4 bases at V and 5 bases at J, with 5 bases between. The CDR3 sequence is 11 residues long. Germline-derived CDR1 and CDR2 are LNHDA and SQIVND (reference sequence).

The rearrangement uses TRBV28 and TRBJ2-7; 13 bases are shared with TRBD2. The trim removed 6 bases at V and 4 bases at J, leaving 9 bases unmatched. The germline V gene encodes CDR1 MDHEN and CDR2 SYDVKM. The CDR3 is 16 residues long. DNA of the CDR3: TGTGCCAGCAGACGACTAGCGGGAGGCATTCGATACGAGCAGTACTTC. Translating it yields CASRRLAGGIRYEQYF.

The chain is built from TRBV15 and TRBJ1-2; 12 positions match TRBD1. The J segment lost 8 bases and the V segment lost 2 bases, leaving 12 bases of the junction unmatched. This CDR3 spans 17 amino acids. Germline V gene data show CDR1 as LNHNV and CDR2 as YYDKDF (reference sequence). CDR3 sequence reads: CATSRTGQGAPGYGYTF. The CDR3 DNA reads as TGTGCCACCAGCAGAACGGGACAGGGGGCGCCTGGATACGGCTACACCTTC.

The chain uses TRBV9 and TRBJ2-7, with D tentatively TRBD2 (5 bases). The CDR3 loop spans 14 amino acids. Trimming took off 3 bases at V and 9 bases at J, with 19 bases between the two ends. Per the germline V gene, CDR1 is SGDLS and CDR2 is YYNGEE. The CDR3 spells CASSARAQLFGQYF. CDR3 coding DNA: TGTGCCAGCAGCGCGAGGGCTCAGCTGTTCGGGCAGTACTTC.

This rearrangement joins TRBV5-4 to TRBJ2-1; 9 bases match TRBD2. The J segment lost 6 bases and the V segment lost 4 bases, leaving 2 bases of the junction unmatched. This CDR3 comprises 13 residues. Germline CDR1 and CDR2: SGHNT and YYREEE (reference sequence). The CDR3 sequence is CASSVGLANEQFF. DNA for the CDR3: TGTGCCAGCAGCGTGGGACTAGCCAATGAGCAGTTCTTC.

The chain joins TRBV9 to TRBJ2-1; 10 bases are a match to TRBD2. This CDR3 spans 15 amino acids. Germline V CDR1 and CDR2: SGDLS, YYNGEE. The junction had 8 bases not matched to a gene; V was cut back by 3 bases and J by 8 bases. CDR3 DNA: TGTGCCAGCAGCGCCCAGCTAGCGGGAGTGGATGAGCAGTTCTTC. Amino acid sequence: CASSAQLAGVDEQFF.

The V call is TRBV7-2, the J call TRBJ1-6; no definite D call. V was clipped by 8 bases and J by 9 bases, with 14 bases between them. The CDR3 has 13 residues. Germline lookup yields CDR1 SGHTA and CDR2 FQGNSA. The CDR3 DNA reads TGTGCCAGCTTCCTAGGGTTGGGTTCACCCCTCCACTTT. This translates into CASFLGLGSPLHF.

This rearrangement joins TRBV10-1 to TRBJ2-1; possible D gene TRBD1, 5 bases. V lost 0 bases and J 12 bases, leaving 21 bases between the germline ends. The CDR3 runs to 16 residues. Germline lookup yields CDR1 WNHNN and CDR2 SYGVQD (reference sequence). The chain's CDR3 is CASSESKGVRQWGQFF. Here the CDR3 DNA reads TGCGCCAGCAGTGAGTCGAAAGGGGTCCGTCAGTGGGGGCAGTTCTTC.

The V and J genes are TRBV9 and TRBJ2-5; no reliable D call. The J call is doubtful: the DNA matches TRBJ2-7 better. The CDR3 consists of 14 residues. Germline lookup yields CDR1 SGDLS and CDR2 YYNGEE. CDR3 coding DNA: TGTGCCAGCAGCGTAGGTCCCGCCGAATACGAGCAGTACTTC. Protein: CASSVGPAEYEQYF.

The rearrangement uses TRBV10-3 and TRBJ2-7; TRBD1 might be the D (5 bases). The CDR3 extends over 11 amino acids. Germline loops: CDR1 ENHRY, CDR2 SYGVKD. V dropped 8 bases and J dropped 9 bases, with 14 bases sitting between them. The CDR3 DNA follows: TGTGCCATCGGGCTTGTTCAGGGGCAGTACTTC. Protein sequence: CAIGLVQGQYF.

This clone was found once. Here the CDR3 reads CASSPGARQALRENNQPQHF. Written as DNA, the CDR3 is TGTGCCAGCAGCCCAGGGGCTCGACAGGCGTTACGGGAAAACAATCAGCCCCAGCATTTT. This chain links TRBV7-3 with TRBJ1-5; D possibly corresponds to TRBD1 (6 bases). Germline-derived CDR1 and CDR2 are SGHTA and FQGTGA. The length of the CDR3 is 20 residues. V was shortened by 5 bases and J by 3 bases, with 29 bases between the two germline ends. Full variable domain (outside the CDR3, taken from reference TRBV7-3 and TRBJ1-5): GAGVSQTPSNKVTEKGKYVELRCDPISGHTALYWYRQSLGQGPEFLIYFQGTGAADDSGLPNDRFFAVRPEGSVSTLKIQRTERGDSAVYLCASSPGARQALRENNQPQHFGDGTRLSIL.